This T cell receptor beta chain was identified in a study of CD8+ T cells in alopecia areata. Study-level background: Treatment comprised oral tofacitinib, 5 to 10 mg twice daily, in treated patients. Study results and limitations: How baseline CD8+ expansion relates to response remains uncertain (there was one nonresponder). Scalp clonality and expanded CD8+ clones among the top 100 fell significantly with tofacitinib.

Treatment of the sample: oral pan-JAK inhibitor, 5-10 mg twice daily. Peripheral blood, together with lesional scalp punch biopsies, was collected from alopecia areata patients. Following extraction, RNA underwent reverse transcription to cDNA, which served as the sequencing template. The assay was immunoSEQ multiplex PCR, and TCRdb's table has in-frame clones only and misses some. Of 120,000 to 150,000 clones listed, approximately 90% are singletons. As concerns this clone: Its matching antigen is unknown.

Sequencing used CD8+ T cells sorted from blood, obtained at week 4, from a patient treated with tofacitinib. The TCR originated in a human donor with alopecia areata.

The CDR3 nucleotides read TGCGCCAGCAGCAAGGAGAGGCAGGGGGCTTACGAGCAGTACTTC. Encoded protein: CASSKERQGAYEQYF. This chain connects TRBV5-1 to TRBJ2-7; 8 bases match TRBD1. J lost 4 bases, V lost 4 bases, and 10 bases had no gene match. The germline CDR1 and CDR2 sequences are SGHRS and YFSETQ. This CDR3 region has 15 residues.